This T cell receptor beta chain appears in the sequencing data of a study of identical twins. TCRdb reprocessed the 5' RACE reads via MiXCR and lists one record per CDR3 protein. Found here are some 1,600,000 distinct CDR3 sequences, about 31% of them singletons; the top ten hold under 0.35%. CDR1 LGHDT and CDR2 YNNKEL come from the germline V gene (reference sequence). The CDR3 is 12 residues long. Trimming took off 10 bases at V and 4 bases at J, with 13 bases between the two ends. A single count supports this clonotype. V is TRBV3-1 and J is TRBJ1-1; D possibly corresponds to TRBD1 (5 bases). The clonotype was recovered from a newborn girl in good health. The specimen sequenced was cord blood. This chain's CDR3 is CATALRGTEAFF. CDR3 nucleotide sequence: TGTGCCACCGCTCTAAGGGGCACTGAAGCTTTCTTT.